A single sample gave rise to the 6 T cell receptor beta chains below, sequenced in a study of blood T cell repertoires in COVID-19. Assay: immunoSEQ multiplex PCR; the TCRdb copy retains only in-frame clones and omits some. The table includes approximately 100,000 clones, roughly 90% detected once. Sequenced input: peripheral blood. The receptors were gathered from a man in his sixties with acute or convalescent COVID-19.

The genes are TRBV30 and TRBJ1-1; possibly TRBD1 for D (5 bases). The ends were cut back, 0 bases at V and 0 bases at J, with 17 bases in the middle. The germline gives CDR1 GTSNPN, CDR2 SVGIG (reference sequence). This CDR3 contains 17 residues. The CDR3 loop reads CAWSVPYTWGLNTEAFF. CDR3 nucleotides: TGTGCCTGGAGTGTACCGTACACGTGGGGCCTGAACACTGAAGCTTTCTTT.

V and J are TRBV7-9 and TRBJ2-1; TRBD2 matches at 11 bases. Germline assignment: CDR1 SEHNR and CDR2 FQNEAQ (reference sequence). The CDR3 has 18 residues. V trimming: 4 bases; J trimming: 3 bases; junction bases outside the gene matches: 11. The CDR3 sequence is CASSSGGGTSGHYNEQFF. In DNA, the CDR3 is TGTGCCAGCAGCTCAGGAGGGGGGACTAGCGGTCACTACAATGAGCAGTTCTTC.

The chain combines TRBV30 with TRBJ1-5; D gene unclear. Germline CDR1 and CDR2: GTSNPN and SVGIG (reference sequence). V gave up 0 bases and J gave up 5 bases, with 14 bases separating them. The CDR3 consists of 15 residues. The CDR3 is CAWSVRHSSYQPQHF. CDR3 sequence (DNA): TGTGCCTGGAGTGTACGACACAGCTCGTATCAGCCCCAGCATTTT.

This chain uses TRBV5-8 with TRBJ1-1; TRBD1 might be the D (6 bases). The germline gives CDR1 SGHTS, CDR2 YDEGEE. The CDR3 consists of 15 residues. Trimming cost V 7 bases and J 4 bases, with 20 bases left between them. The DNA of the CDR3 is TGTGCCAGCCACAAGGGGGTAGCTAGGGGCACTGAAGCTTTCTTT. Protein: CASHKGVARGTEAFF.

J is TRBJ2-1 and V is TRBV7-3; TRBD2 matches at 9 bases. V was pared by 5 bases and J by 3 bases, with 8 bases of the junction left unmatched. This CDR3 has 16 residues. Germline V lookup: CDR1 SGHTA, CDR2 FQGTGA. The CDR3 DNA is TGTGCCAGCAGCAAAGGCGGGAGGGCCGGCTACAATGAGCAGTTCTTC. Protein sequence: CASSKGGRAGYNEQFF.

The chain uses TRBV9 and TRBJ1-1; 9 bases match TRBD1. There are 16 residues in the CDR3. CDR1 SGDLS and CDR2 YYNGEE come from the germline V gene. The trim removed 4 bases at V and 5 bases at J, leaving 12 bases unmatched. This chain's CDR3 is CASSRSGTGLTTEAFF. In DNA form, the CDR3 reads TGTGCCAGCAGCCGCTCCGGGACAGGGTTGACGACTGAAGCTTTCTTT. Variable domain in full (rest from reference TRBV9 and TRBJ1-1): DSGVTQTPKHLITATGQRVTLRCSPRSGDLSVYWYQQSLDQGLQFLIQYYNGEERAKGNILERFSAQQFPDLHSELNLSSLELGDSALYFCASSRSGTGLTTEAFFGQGTRLTVV.